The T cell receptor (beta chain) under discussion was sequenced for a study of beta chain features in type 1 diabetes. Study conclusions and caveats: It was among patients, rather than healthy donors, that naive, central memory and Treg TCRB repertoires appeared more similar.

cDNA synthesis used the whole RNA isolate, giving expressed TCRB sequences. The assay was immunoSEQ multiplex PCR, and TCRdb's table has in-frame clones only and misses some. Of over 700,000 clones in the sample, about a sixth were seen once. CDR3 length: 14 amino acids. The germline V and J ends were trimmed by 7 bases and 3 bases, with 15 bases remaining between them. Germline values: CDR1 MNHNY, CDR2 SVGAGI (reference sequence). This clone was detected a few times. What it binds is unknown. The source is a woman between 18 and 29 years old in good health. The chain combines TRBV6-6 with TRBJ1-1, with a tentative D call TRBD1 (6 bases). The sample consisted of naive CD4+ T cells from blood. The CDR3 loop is CASTLRGWHTEAFF. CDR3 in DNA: TGTGCCAGCACGTTGAGGGGGTGGCACACTGAAGCTTTCTTT.